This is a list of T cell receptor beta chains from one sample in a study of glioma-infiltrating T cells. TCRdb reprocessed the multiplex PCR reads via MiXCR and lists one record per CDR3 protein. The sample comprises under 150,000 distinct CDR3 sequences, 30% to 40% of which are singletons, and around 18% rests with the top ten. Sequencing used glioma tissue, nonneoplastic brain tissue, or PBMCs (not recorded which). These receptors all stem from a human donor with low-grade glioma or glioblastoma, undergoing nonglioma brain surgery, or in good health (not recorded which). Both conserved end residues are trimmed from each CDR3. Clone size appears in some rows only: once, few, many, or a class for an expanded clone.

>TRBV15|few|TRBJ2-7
ATSRELAITYEQY
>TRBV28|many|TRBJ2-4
ASRTGDNIQY
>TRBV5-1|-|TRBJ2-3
ARSQEDFGTESTDTQY
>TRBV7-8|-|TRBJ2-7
ASSLVGLETFYEQY
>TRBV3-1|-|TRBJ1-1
ASSQEGGAEAF
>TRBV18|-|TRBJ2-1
ASSPSRTSVFDEQF
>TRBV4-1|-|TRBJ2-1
ASRLRLIGFYNEQF
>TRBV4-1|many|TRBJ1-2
ASSQVTGRGGYT
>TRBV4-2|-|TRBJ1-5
ASSRTGQPQH
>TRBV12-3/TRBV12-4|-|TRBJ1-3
ASSFEGRGNTIY
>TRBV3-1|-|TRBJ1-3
ASSQYRQLSGNTIY
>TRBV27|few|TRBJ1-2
ASSPGADFYGYT
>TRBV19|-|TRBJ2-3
ASSRTGDTDTQY
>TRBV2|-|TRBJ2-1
ASSVDRSSYNEQF
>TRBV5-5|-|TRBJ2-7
ASSVSGAAYEQY
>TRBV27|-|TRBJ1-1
ASRIRGAPNTEGF
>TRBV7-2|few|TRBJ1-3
ASSLDGSTGNTIY
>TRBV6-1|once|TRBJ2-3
ASSERTTSNTDTQY
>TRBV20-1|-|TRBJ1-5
SARMAGSNQPQH
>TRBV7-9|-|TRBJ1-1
ASSLRGQPNTEAF
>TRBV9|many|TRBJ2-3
ASSVEAVTDTQY
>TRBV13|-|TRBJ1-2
ASSLEGSGKNYGYT
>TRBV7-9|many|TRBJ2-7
ASSLGGLVYEQY
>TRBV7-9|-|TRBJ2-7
ASSADKSGEQY
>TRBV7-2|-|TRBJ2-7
ASSQRLAENEQY
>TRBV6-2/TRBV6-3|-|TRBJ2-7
ASSNYEQY
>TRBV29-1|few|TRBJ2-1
SISPPSKTRNEQF
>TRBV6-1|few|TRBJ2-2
ASRPTGSGELF
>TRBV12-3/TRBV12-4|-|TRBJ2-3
ASSFLRGANQDTQY
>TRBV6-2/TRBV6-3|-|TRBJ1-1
ASSDGQSYEAF
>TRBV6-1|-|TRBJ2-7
ASSYASDSLTYEQY
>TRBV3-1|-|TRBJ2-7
ASSRTGSSYEQY
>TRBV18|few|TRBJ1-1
ASQQGGDTEAF
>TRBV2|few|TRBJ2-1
ASSEREYNEQF
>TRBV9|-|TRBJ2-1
ASSVGPGAETQF
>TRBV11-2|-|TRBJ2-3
ASSLRGGADTQY
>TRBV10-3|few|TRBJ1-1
ATQRDTEAF
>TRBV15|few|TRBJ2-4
ATSRERDIQY
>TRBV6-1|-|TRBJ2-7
ARIPDVSSYEQY
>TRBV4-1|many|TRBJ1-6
ASSQERTGISPLH
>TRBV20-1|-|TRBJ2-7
SARRRSAGEDYEQY